The 13 T cell receptor beta chains reported below all come from one sample, sequenced in a study of T cell repertoires in cytomegalovirus infection. TCRdb recomputed calls from the reads with MiXCR, one row per CDR3 protein. The sample includes about 920,000 distinct CDR3 sequences, approximately 31% seen only once; the top ten take 11% to 15%. The antigens of these receptors remain unknown. Here the sequenced sample was cultured CD8+ T cells from PBMCs, taken from culture after CMV antigen stimulation. The receptor set was obtained from a human donor in good health (CMV status not recorded). Some clones in this sample may be carry-over from other donors' samples.

The chain joins TRBV29-1 to TRBJ2-3; TRBD1 might be the D (5 bases). V was shortened by 1 base and J by 2 bases, with 10 bases between the two germline ends. CDR1 SQVTM and CDR2 ANQGSEA come from the germline V gene. The CDR3 is 14 residues long. In DNA, the CDR3 is TGCAGCGTTGAAGGGGGCAGGGTCACAGATACGCAGTATTTT. Its protein is CSVEGGRVTDTQYF.

This clonotype has a count of ten or more. V gene TRBV7-9 combines with J gene TRBJ1-1; 9 positions match TRBD1. This CDR3 is 15 amino acids long. Germline lookup yields CDR1 SEHNR and CDR2 FQNEAQ (reference sequence). Unmatched junction bases numbered 5, after V lost 4 bases and J lost 2 bases. This CDR3 is CASSSPQGANTEAFF. In nucleotides, the CDR3 is TGTGCCAGCAGCTCGCCACAGGGGGCTAACACTGAAGCTTTCTTT.

J is TRBJ2-3 and V is TRBV4-1; D possibly corresponds to TRBD1 (5 bases). The CDR3 runs 12 residues. Trimming stripped 7 bases from V and 4 bases from J, with 9 bases between. In germline, CDR1 is MGHRA, CDR2 YSYEKL. The CDR3 DNA reads as TGCGCCAGCACTGGGGCACCAGATACGCAGTATTTT. It is translated as CASTGAPDTQYF.

This clonotype showed up many times. The rearrangement uses TRBV7-9 and TRBJ1-2; the D gene is possibly TRBD1 (5 bases). Trimming removed 5 bases from V and 7 bases from J, with 17 bases in between. The V gene's germline CDR1 is SEHNR and CDR2 FQNEAQ (reference sequence). The CDR3 consists of 14 residues. CDR3 sequence reads: CASSRADSRGGYTF. CDR3 coding DNA: TGTGCCAGCAGCCGCGCCGACAGTCGTGGTGGCTACACCTTC.

The rearrangement joins TRBV12-3 or TRBV12-4 to TRBJ2-2, with a weak D call TRBD1 (6 bases). The CDR3 covers 14 residues. V was pared by 3 bases and J by 5 bases, with 10 bases between. CDR3 nucleotide sequence: TGTGCCAGCAGTTTGGGGGCGAGAACCGGGGAGCTGTTTTTT. Amino acid sequence: CASSLGARTGELFF.

This clonotype was seen only a few times. This rearrangement joins TRBV6-6 to TRBJ1-2; D remains unclear. CDR1 and CDR2 from the germline V gene are MNHNY and SVGAGI (reference sequence). Trimming pared 0 bases from V and 5 bases from J, leaving 13 bases between. The CDR3 loop spans 15 amino acids. CDR3 in DNA: TGTGCCAGCAGTTACTCGGAGATAGGAGGATATGGCTACACCTTC. Its protein product is CASSYSEIGGYGYTF.

This chain joins TRBV5-6 and TRBJ2-7, with 7 bases identical to TRBD1. CDR3 length: 15 residues. CDR1 is SGHDT and CDR2 is YYEEEE in the germline V gene. V dropped 2 bases and J dropped 7; count of bases not matched to a gene: 12. The CDR3 loop is CASSLKDRVRGEQYF. Written as DNA, the CDR3 is TGTGCCAGCAGCTTAAAAGACAGGGTCAGAGGTGAGCAGTACTTC.

Ten or more counts support this clonotype. This chain connects TRBV7-6 to TRBJ2-1, with TRBD2 identical over 8 bases. V dropped 1 base and J dropped 4; count of bases not matched to a gene: 9. The CDR3 length is 17 residues. Germline V gene lookup returns CDR1 SGHVS and CDR2 FNYEAQ. As DNA, the CDR3 is TGTGCCAGCAGCTTAGTAGGCGGCGGGGGGCGGTACAATGAGCAGTTCTTC. Its protein is CASSLVGGGGRYNEQFF.

The J gene is TRBJ2-7, the V gene TRBV27; TRBD2 is a possible D gene (6 bases). The CDR3 is 15 residues long. V was pared by 2 bases and J by 3 bases, with 14 bases between. In germline, CDR1 is MNHEY, CDR2 SMNVEV (reference sequence). The chain's CDR3 is CASSLTGSYSYEQYF. CDR3 nucleotide sequence: TGTGCCAGCAGTTTAACCGGGAGTTACAGCTACGAGCAGTACTTC.

This clonotype was counted at least ten times. The chain recombines TRBV7-6 with TRBJ2-1, with D perhaps TRBD1 or TRBD2 (6 bases each). The CDR3 is 13 amino acids. Germline assignment: CDR1 SGHVS and CDR2 FNYEAQ. V gave up 5 bases and J gave up 6 bases, with 11 bases separating them. The CDR3, as DNA: TGTGCCAGCAGCCAGGAGGGGGGCAATGAGCAGTTCTTC. It specifies CASSQEGGNEQFF.

The rearrangement uses TRBV7-6 and TRBJ1-4, with 8 bases lining up with TRBD1. Trimming cost V 5 bases and J 2 bases; bases outside gene matches: 10. This CDR3 has 17 amino acids. Germline V gene sequence: CDR1 SGHVS, CDR2 FNYEAQ. The CDR3 DNA reads as TGTGCCAGCAGCCCGAGACAGGGGATGTTGACTAATGAAAAACTGTTTTTT. Protein product: CASSPRQGMLTNEKLFF.

In this sample, this clonotype turned up many times. The chain joins TRBV7-8 to TRBJ2-3; TRBD1 might be the D (5 bases). V lost 4 bases, J lost 10 bases, and 15 bases lay in between. Looked up from germline, CDR1 is SGHVS and CDR2 is FQNEAQ. The CDR3 covers 13 residues. The CDR3 sequence is CASSSKQGGSQYF. CDR3 nucleotides: TGTGCCAGCAGCTCTAAGCAGGGTGGATCGCAGTATTTT.

This chain connects TRBV6-5 to TRBJ2-7; 9 bases are shared with TRBD1. The germline gives CDR1 MNHEY, CDR2 SVGAGI. The CDR3 is 21 residues long. Germline trimming cut 4 bases from V and 3 bases from J; bases unmatched to any gene: 25. The CDR3 DNA follows: TGTGCCAGCAGTTCTATTCGGGTCTCCGGGACAGGGATACAGGCCGACTACGAGCAGTACTTC. This codes for CASSSIRVSGTGIQADYEQYF.